This T cell receptor (beta chain) was documented in a study of PD-1 blockade in classical Hodgkin lymphoma. Study outcomes and limitations: Newly diagnosed patients reportedly had lower baseline TCR diversity than healthy donors. Patients who initiated nivolumab within 1 year of ASCT were excluded. By C4D1, diversity of CD4+ TCRs had risen significantly, whereas that of CD8+ TCRs had not. Baseline diversity resembling that of newly diagnosed patients was seen in complete responders.

All patients experienced relapse after autologous stem cell transplantation, and brentuximab vedotin exposure was variable. Magnetic negative selection was used to purify CD4+ T cells from PBMCs that had been thawed. Turning to this clone: Its antigen is undetermined.

Germline lookup yields CDR1 LGHNA and CDR2 YNFKEQ. V trimming: 4 bases; J trimming: 2 bases; junction bases outside the gene matches: 6. This CDR3 region has 16 residues. Generated by immunoSEQ multiplex PCR, the TCRdb table keeps only in-frame clones and is missing some. The sample has roughly 7,600 clones; 70% to 80% are singletons. Here the sequenced sample was CD4+ T cells from blood, taken at baseline. The chain links TRBV4-2 to TRBJ2-4; TRBD2 aligns across 9 bases. This sequence originates from a human donor with classical Hodgkin lymphoma. The chain's CDR3 is CASSRGGARTKNIQYF. CDR3 in DNA: TGTGCCAGCAGCCGCGGGGGGGCGAGGACCAAAAACATTCAGTACTTC.